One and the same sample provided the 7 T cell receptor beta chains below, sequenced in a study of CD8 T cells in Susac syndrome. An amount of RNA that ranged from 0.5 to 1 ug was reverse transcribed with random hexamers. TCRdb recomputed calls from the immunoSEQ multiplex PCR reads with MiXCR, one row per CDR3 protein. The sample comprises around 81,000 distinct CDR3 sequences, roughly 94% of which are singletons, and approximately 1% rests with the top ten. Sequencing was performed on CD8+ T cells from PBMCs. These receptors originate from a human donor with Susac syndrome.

The CDR3 protein is CASSEAGRSQETQYF. CDR3 nucleotides: TGTGCCAGCAGTGAAGCAGGGAGGAGCCAAGAGACCCAGTACTTC. V and J are TRBV2 and TRBJ2-5, with D possibly being TRBD2 (6 bases). This CDR3 has 15 amino acids. Germline CDR1 SNHLY, CDR2 FYNNEI. Trimming removed 0 bases at V and 1 base at J, with 9 bases between.

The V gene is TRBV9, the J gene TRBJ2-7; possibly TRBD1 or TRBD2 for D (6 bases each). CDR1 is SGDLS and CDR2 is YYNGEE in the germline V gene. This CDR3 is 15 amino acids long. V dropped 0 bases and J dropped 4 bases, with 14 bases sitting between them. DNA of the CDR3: TGTGCCAGCAGCGTAGGACAGGTAGCGGAGTACGAGCAGTACTTC. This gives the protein CASSVGQVAEYEQYF.

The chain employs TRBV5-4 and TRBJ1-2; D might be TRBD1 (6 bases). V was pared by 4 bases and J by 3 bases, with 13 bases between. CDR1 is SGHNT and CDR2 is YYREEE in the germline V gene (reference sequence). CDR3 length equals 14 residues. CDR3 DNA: TGTGCCAGCAGCCCCGAGAGGGGGTACTATGGCTACACCTTC. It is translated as CASSPERGYYGYTF.

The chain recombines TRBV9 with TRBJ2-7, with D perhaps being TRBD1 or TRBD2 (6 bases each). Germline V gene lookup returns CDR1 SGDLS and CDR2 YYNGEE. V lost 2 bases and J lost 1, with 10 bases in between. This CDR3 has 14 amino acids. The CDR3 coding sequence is TGTGCCAGCAGCGTGGAGGGACATTCCTACGAGCAGTACTTC. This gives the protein CASSVEGHSYEQYF.

The DNA of the CDR3 is TGTGCCAGCAGCTTAGAAGGGGCAGGAAACACCGGGGAGCTGTTTTTT. Translating it yields CASSLEGAGNTGELFF. The chain is built from TRBV7-2 and TRBJ2-2; weak D call: TRBD1 (5 bases). The germline CDR1 and CDR2 sequences are SGHTA and FQGNSA. This CDR3 spans 16 amino acids. V lost 1 base to trimming and J lost 2 bases, with 11 bases between them.

The CDR3 bases are TGTGCCAGCAGCGGCTCGGGACTAGCGAACACCGGGGAGCTGTTTTTT. It codes for CASSGSGLANTGELFF. V usage is TRBV9 and J usage is TRBJ2-2, with TRBD2 matching over 8 bases. Germline-derived CDR1 and CDR2 are SGDLS and YYNGEE. J lost 0 bases, V lost 3 bases, and 4 bases had no gene match. The CDR3 extends over 16 amino acids.

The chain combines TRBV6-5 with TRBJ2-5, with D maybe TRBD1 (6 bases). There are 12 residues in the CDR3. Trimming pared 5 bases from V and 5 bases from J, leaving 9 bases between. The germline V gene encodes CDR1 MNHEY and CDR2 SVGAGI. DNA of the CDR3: TGTGCCAGCAGTACAGGGTGGGAGACCCAGTACTTC. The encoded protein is CASSTGWETQYF.